The rows below give T cell receptor beta chains drawn from one sample of a study of T cell repertoires in cytomegalovirus infection. TCRdb redid the calling of the reads with MiXCR, one entry per CDR3 protein. Seen here are about 570,000 distinct CDR3 sequences, 40% observed once, and the top ten hold around 50%. Their cognate antigens are unknown. This sample comprised cultured PBMCs, obtained from culture after CMV antigen stimulation. These receptors were taken from a human donor in good health (CMV status not recorded). Some clones in this sample may be carry-over from other donors' samples. Both conserved end residues are part of each CDR3. A D gene is named only where the DNA matches it firmly. Some rows have no size entry. The others give once, few or many, or a class for an expanded clone.

j_gene | v_gene | abundance | d_gene | CDR3aa | CDR3nt
TRBJ2-5 | TRBV7-2 | few | TRBD2 | CASNIAGGGETQYF | TGTGCCAGCAACATAGCGGGAGGTGGAGAGACCCAGTACTTC
TRBJ1-2 | TRBV6-6 | few | NA | CASRDRFLNYGYTF | TGTGCCAGCAGAGACAGATTTTTGAACTATGGCTACACCTTC
TRBJ2-7 | TRBV12-3/TRBV12-4 | NA | NA | CASSTIQNYEQYF | TGTGCCAGCAGTACCATACAGAACTACGAGCAGTACTTC
TRBJ2-3 | TRBV6-2/TRBV6-3 | NA | NA | CASSPRHGGIPDTQYF | TGTGCCAGCAGTCCCCGACACGGTGGCATCCCAGATACGCAGTATTTT
TRBJ2-1 | TRBV11-2 | few | TRBD2 | CASKEREGYNEQFF | TGTGCCAGCAAGGAGCGGGAGGGCTACAATGAGCAGTTCTTC
TRBJ1-2 | TRBV7-9 | NA | NA | CALRTPGMGYTF | TGTGCCTTACGGACCCCCGGTATGGGCTACACCTTC
TRBJ2-1 | TRBV12-3/TRBV12-4 | many | NA | CALSTGVNEQFF | TGTGCCTTATCAACGGGAGTTAATGAGCAGTTCTTC
TRBJ2-3 | TRBV19 | few | TRBD2 | CASGGLADTQYF | TGTGCCAGTGGGGGACTAGCGGATACGCAGTATTTT
TRBJ1-1 | TRBV2 | NA | NA | CASRESAYPTEAFF | TGTGCCAGCAGAGAGAGTGCTTATCCAACTGAAGCTTTCTTT
TRBJ2-1 | TRBV12-3/TRBV12-4 | few | TRBD2 | CASSPGLAGSNEQFF | TGTGCCAGCAGTCCGGGACTAGCGGGATCCAATGAGCAGTTCTTC
TRBJ2-5 | TRBV20-1 | NA | NA | CSARDPRRAADGAQYF | TGCAGTGCTAGAGACCCACGGCGGGCGGCCGACGGGGCCCAGTACTTC
TRBJ2-3 | TRBV20-1 | NA | TRBD2 | CSARVGWAGGGLSTDTQYF | TGCAGTGCTAGAGTGGGCTGGGCGGGGGGTGGACTTAGCACAGATACGCAGTATTTT
TRBJ2-2 | TRBV6-6 | NA | NA | CALGGTNTGELFF | TGTGCCTTGGGAGGAACGAACACCGGGGAGCTGTTTTTT
TRBJ1-2 | TRBV12-3/TRBV12-4 | few | NA | CASSRAGGYTF | TGTGCCAGCAGCCGAGCAGGGGGCTACACCTTC
TRBJ2-5 | TRBV7-2 | NA | NA | CASSPPRGETQYF | TGTGCCAGCAGTCCCCCCCGGGGAGAGACCCAGTACTTC
TRBJ1-5 | TRBV20-1 | NA | NA | CSASRSGVDNQPQHF | TGCAGTGCTAGTCGGTCAGGGGTAGACAATCAGCCCCAGCATTTT
TRBJ2-5 | TRBV28 | NA | TRBD2 | CASSPPKTSGEETQYF | TGTGCCAGCAGCCCACCCAAGACTAGCGGAGAAGAGACCCAGTACTTC
TRBJ1-2 | TRBV7-9 | NA | TRBD1 | CASSLGSGDRIYGYTF | TGTGCCAGCAGCTTAGGCTCGGGGGACAGGATATATGGCTACACCTTC
TRBJ2-3 | TRBV7-8 | NA | TRBD1 | CASSPRRTGHSTDTQYF | TGTGCCAGCAGCCCCAGAAGGACAGGTCATAGCACAGATACGCAGTATTTT
TRBJ2-4 | TRBV28 | NA | TRBD1 | CASSPGTAAAKNIQYF | TGTGCCAGCAGCCCCGGGACAGCCGCAGCCAAAAACATTCAGTACTTC
TRBJ2-7 | TRBV7-4 | NA | TRBD1 | CASSLGDRSEQYF | TGTGCCAGCAGCTTAGGGGACAGGAGCGAGCAGTACTTC
TRBJ2-1 | TRBV2 | NA | TRBD2 | CASRGLASYNEQFF | TGTGCCAGCAGGGGACTAGCGTCGTACAATGAGCAGTTCTTC
TRBJ1-1 | TRBV6-5 | NA | NA | CASSLTGSPVNTEAFF | TGTGCCAGCAGTTTAACAGGGTCCCCTGTGAACACTGAAGCTTTCTTT
TRBJ2-7 | TRBV5-5 | NA | NA | CASSLFRREQYF | TGTGCCAGCAGCTTGTTTCGCAGGGAGCAGTACTTC
TRBJ2-7 | TRBV7-2 | NA | TRBD1 | CASSRDRTTRFF | TGTGCCAGCAGCCGGGACAGGACAACGCGGTTCTTC
TRBJ2-1 | TRBV7-2 | many | NA | CASRTGKSSYNEQFF | TGTGCCAGCCGAACCGGGAAAAGCTCCTACAATGAGCAGTTCTTC